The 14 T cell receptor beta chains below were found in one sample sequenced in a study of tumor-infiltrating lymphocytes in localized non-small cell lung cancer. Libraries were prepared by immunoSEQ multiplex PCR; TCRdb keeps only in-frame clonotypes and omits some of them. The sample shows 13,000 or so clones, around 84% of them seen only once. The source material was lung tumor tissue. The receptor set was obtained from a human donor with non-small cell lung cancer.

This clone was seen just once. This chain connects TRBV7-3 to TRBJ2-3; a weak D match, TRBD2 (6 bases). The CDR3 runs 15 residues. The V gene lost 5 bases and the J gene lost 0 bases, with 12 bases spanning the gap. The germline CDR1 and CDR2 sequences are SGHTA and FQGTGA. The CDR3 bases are TGTGCCAGCAGCCTTGCCCGGGAGAGCACAGATACGCAGTATTTT. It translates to CASSLARESTDTQYF.

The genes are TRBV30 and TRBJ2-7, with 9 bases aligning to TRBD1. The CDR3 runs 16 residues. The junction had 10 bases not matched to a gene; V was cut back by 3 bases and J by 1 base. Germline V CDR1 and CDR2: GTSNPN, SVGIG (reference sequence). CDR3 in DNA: TGTGCCTGGAGCGAAGGGGGGACAGGGTATTCCTACGAGCAGTACTTC. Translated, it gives CAWSEGGTGYSYEQYF.

CDR3 sequence: CASSTGGRTGELFF. The CDR3 DNA is TGTGCCAGCAGTACGGGGGGCCGGACCGGGGAGCTGTTTTTT. The gene calls are TRBV28 and TRBJ2-2; TRBD2 is a possible D gene (7 bases). This CDR3 region has 14 residues. CDR1 is MDHEN, CDR2 SYDVKM, per germline. Trimming removed 5 bases from V and 5 bases from J, with 12 bases in between.

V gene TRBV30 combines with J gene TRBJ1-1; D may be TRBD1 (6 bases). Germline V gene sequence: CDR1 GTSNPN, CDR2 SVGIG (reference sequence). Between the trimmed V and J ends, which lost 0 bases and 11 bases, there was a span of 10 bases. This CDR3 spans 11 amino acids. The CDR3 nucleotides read TGTGCCTGGAGTGTAACAGGGACGGCTTTCTTT. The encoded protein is CAWSVTGTAFF. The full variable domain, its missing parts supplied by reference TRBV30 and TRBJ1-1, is SQTIHQWPATLVQPVGSPLSLECTVEGTSNPNLYWYRQAAGRGLQLLFYSVGIGQISSEVPQNLSASRPQDRQFILSSKKLLLSDSGFYLCAWSVTGTAFFGQGTRLTVV.

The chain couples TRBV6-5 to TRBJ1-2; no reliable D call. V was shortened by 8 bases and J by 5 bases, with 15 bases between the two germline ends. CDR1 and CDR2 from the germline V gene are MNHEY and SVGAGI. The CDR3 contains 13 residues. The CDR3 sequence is CASRKEGVYGYTF. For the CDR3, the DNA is TGTGCCAGCCGCAAAGAAGGCGTTTATGGCTACACCTTC.

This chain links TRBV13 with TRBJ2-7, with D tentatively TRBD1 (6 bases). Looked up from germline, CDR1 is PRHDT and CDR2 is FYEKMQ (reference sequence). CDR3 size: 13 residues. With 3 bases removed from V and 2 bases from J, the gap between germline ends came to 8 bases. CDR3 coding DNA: TGTGCCAGCAGCTTCCAGGGGACCTACGAGCAGTACTTC. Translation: CASSFQGTYEQYF.

The CDR3 nucleotides are TGTGCCAGCAGTTCGGGAGGGGGCGAAGATACGCAGTATTTT. It specifies CASSSGGGEDTQYF. The chain joins TRBV6-4 to TRBJ2-3; D possibly corresponds to TRBD2 (8 bases). The CDR3 loop spans 14 amino acids. Per the germline V gene, CDR1 is MRHNA and CDR2 is SNTAGT. The V gene lost 5 bases and the J gene lost 5 bases, with 14 bases spanning the gap.

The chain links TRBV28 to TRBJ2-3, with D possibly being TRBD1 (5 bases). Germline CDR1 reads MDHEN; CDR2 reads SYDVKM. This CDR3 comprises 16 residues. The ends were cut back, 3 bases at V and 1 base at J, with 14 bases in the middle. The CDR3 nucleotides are TGTGCCAGCAGTTTGCCACAGGCCTCGGGCACAGATACGCAGTATTTT. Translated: CASSLPQASGTDTQYF.

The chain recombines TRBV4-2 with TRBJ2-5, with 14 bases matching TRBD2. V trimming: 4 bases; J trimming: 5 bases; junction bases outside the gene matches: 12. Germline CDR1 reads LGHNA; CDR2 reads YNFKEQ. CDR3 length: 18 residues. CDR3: CASSPGLAGAGRGETQYF. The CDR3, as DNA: TGTGCCAGCAGCCCGGGACTAGCGGGAGCGGGTCGGGGGGAGACCCAGTACTTC.

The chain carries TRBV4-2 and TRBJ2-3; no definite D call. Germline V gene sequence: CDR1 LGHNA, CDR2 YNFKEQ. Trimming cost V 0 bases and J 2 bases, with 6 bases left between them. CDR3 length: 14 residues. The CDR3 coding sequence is TGTGCCAGCAGCCAAGACAGTCACACAGATACGCAGTATTTT. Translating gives CASSQDSHTDTQYF.

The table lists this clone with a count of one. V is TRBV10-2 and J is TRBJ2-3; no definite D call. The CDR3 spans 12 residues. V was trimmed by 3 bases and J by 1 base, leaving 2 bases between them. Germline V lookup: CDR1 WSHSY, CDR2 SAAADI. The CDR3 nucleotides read TGCGCCAGCAGTGACGGCACAGATACGCAGTATTTT. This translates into CASSDGTDTQYF.

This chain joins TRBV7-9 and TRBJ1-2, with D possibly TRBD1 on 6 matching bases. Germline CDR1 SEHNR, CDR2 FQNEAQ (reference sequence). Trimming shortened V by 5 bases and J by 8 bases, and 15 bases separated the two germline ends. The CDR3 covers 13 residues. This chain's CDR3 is CASSPQGLEGYTF. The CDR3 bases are TGTGCCAGCAGCCCCCAGGGGTTGGAGGGCTACACCTTC.

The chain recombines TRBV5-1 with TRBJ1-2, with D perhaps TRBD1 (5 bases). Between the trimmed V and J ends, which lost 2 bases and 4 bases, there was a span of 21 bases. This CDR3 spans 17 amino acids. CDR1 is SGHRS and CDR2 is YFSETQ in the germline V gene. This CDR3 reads CASSFDFGGSAGYGYTF. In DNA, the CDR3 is TGCGCCAGCAGCTTTGACTTCGGGGGGTCCGCGGGCTATGGCTACACCTTC.

The CDR3 reads CASSNGQGDNQPQHF. The CDR3, as DNA: TGCGCCAGCAGCAATGGACAGGGGGACAATCAGCCCCAGCATTTT. V and J are TRBV5-1 and TRBJ1-5; 10 bases agree with TRBD1. Germline V gene sequence: CDR1 SGHRS, CDR2 YFSETQ. The CDR3 covers 15 residues. V dropped 4 bases and J dropped 3; count of bases not matched to a gene: 4.